The present T cell receptor (beta chain) was sequenced within a study of T-cell memory formation after mild COVID-19. Background on the study: Largely donor-specific TCR clusters were found.

On this clonotype: Its antigen is not known.

General study findings and limits: There were some responding clones in pre-infection memory, which suggested that cross-reactive memory had joined.

The CDR3 consists of 20 residues. V shed 6 bases, J shed 0 bases, and the junction held 21 bases outside the gene matches. TCRdb fed the 5' RACE reads into MiXCR, producing one record per CDR3 protein. The data contain 410,000 or so distinct CDR3 sequences, around 22% of them singletons. The origin of this receptor is an adult woman who had mild COVID-19 (a few samples of this study predate the infection). Cell type and time point are not known. The J gene is TRBJ1-1, the V gene TRBV12-3 or TRBV12-4, with 8 bases identical to TRBD1. Sequencing used PBMCs or a T cell subset sorted from them (not recorded which). CDR3 sequence: CASRPGGWSTGGPMNTEAFF. Here the CDR3 DNA reads TGTGCCAGCAGACCAGGGGGCTGGAGCACTGGCGGCCCCATGAACACTGAAGCTTTCTTT.